A selection of T cell receptor beta chains follows, all from one sample in a study of T cells after posttransplantation cyclophosphamide. Produced via immunoSEQ multiplex PCR; TCRdb's table is partial and in-frame only. The sample includes around 37,000 clones, around 78% of them seen just once. The sample consisted of CD4+ T cells sorted from blood, taken 1,700 to 2,000 days after a stem cell transplant with posttransplant cyclophosphamide. The receptor set was obtained from a female patient aged 40-49 years who received an allogeneic stem cell transplant from a related donor, was CMV-positive, and had no GVHD. Certain T cells may be donor cells from the graft. CDR3s include the opening cysteine and the closing phenylalanine or tryptophan. Fields, in order: J gene, V gene, clone size, D gene, CDR3 DNA, CDR3 protein. A D gene is named only where the DNA matches it firmly. Clone size is given for some rows only: seen once, a few or many times, or a class if the clone is expanded.

TRBJ1-1,TRBV7-8,.,TRBD1,TGTGCCAGCAGCCCGGACAGGGGGCGCGAGAACACTGAAGCTTTCTTT,CASSPDRGRENTEAFF
TRBJ2-6,TRBV14,.,.,TGTGCCAGCAGCCTACGGGGGACCAACGTCCTGACTTTC,CASSLRGTNVLTF
TRBJ2-1,TRBV7-9,.,.,TGTGCCAGCAGCTTAGCTCCCCTGACATTCGATGAGCAGTTCTTC,CASSLAPLTFDEQFF
TRBJ1-3,TRBV7-2,.,TRBD1,TGTGCCAGCAGCTCAAACAGGGGGGGGAAGACTGGAAACACCATATATTTT,CASSSNRGGKTGNTIYF
TRBJ2-5,TRBV19,.,.,TGTGCCAGTAGTATAGGGGGGGGCGGTGCCTGGGGAGAGACCCAGTACTTC,CASSIGGGGAWGETQYF
TRBJ2-5,TRBV9,.,TRBD2,TGTGCCAGCAGCGTCGGACTAGAAGGAGAGACCCAGTACTTC,CASSVGLEGETQYF
TRBJ2-3,TRBV29-1,.,.,TGCAGCGTTGGACAGCGGGCCGCAGATACGCAGTATTTT,CSVGQRAADTQYF
TRBJ2-3,TRBV6-1,.,.,TGTGCCAGCAGTGATTTATATACGCAGTATTTT,CASSDLYTQYF
TRBJ1-1,TRBV7-8,.,TRBD1,TGTGCCAGCAGCCCCCCCGGGACAGGGACCGAAGCTTTCTTT,CASSPPGTGTEAFF
TRBJ1-1,TRBV18,.,.,TGTGCCAGCTCACCCACAGGACTGAACACTGAAGCTTTCTTT,CASSPTGLNTEAFF
TRBJ1-6,TRBV13,medium-sized,TRBD1,TGTGCCAGCAGTGAAGGACAGGGAGACTCGGATTCACCCCTCCACTTT,CASSEGQGDSDSPLHF
TRBJ2-1,TRBV6-5,.,.,TGTGCCAGCAGAGAGCGGTCCTACAATGAGCAGTTCTTC,CASRERSYNEQFF
TRBJ1-2,TRBV20-1,few,TRBD1,TGCAGTGCTCACAGGGGTAATGGCTACACCTTC,CSAHRGNGYTF
TRBJ2-1,TRBV5-1,once,TRBD1,TGCGCCAGCAGCTTGGAACCAGGGGGATGGAATGAGCAGTTCTTC,CASSLEPGGWNEQFF
TRBJ1-6,TRBV5-1,.,.,TGCGCCAGCAGCTTAAGGGGGACGGATTCACCCCTCCACTTT,CASSLRGTDSPLHF
TRBJ1-1,TRBV2,.,TRBD1,TGTGCCAGCAGTATACAGGGGGATCTTGGTGAAGCTTTCTTT,CASSIQGDLGEAFF
TRBJ2-5,TRBV18,.,TRBD1,TGTGCCAGCTCACAAGTCCCGGGACAGGGAAAAGAGACCCAGTACTTC,CASSQVPGQGKETQYF
TRBJ1-4,TRBV18,once,.,TGTGCCAGCTCACGGGGGGATGCTGTGGAAAAACTGTTTTTT,CASSRGDAVEKLFF
TRBJ2-1,TRBV2,.,.,TGTGCCAGCAGTGACGAAACAGGTTATGGAAAGCAGTTCTTC,CASSDETGYGKQFF
TRBJ1-2,TRBV11-2,.,.,TGTGCCAGCAGCTCATTAGGGGTCCGTGGCAGGCCTCCCTATGGCTACACCTTC,CASSSLGVRGRPPYGYTF
TRBJ2-7,TRBV29-1,.,TRBD1,TGCAGCGCAGAAACAGGGGCCTACGAGCAGTACTTC,CSAETGAYEQYF
TRBJ2-2,TRBV2,.,TRBD1,TGTGCCAGCAGGACCGACAGGGGGCTAGGCGGGGAGCTGTTTTTT,CASRTDRGLGGELFF
TRBJ2-3,TRBV11-2,.,.,TGTGCCAGCAGCTTAGAATCCGGCCGCGGTACGCAGTATTTT,CASSLESGRGTQYF
TRBJ2-3,TRBV5-1,.,.,TGCGCCAGCAGCTTAGGGGCCACAGATACGCAGTATTTT,CASSLGATDTQYF
TRBJ2-3,TRBV5-6,.,.,TGTGCCAGCAGCCTTCCCCTCCATCTCGGCGGGCGGGCGGAAGATACGCAGTATTTT,CASSLPLHLGGRAEDTQYF